The sequence of this T cell receptor (beta chain) was determined in a study of early T cells in non-severe SARS-CoV-2 infection. Researchers attached unique molecular identifiers to individual cDNA molecules. TCRdb called the 5' RACE reads again in MiXCR, with one record for every CDR3 protein. The sample yields about 61,000 distinct CDR3 sequences, 11% seen once. The CDR3 runs to 16 residues. After removal of 2 bases from V and 5 bases from J, the junction contained 9 bases not matched to a gene. Germline-derived CDR1 and CDR2 are LGHDT and YNNKEL (reference sequence). The receptor comes from an adult who was a healthcare worker with PCR-confirmed SARS-CoV-2 infection or an uninfected control (not recorded which). Sequencing was performed on whole blood. The chain has TRBV3-1 and TRBJ1-1; 9 nucleotides match TRBD1. CDR3 nucleotide sequence: TGTGCCAGCAGCCAACCACGGGGACAGGGTGGAACTGAAGCTTTCTTT. Protein product: CASSQPRGQGGTEAFF. The variable domain in full, with the rest retrieved from reference TRBV3-1 and TRBJ1-1, is DTAVSQTPKYLVTQMGNDKSIKCEQNLGHDTMYWYKQDSKKFLKIMFSYNNKELIINETVPNRFSPKSPDKAHLNLHINSLELGDSAVYFCASSQPRGQGGTEAFFGQGTRLTVV.